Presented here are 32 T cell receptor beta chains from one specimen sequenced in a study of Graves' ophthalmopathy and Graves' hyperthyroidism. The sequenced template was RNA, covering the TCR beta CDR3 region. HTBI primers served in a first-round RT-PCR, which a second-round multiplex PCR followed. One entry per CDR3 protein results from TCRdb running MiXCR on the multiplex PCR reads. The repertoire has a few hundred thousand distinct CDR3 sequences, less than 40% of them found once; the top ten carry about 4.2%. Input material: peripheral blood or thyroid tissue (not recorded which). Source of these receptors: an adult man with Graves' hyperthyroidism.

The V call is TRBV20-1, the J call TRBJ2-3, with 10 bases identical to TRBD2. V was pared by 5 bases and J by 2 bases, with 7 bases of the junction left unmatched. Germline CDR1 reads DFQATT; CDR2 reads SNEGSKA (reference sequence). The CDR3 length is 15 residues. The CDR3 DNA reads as TGCAGTGCTCCGGGAGCGGGGGGGGTCACAGATACGCAGTATTTT. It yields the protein CSAPGAGGVTDTQYF.

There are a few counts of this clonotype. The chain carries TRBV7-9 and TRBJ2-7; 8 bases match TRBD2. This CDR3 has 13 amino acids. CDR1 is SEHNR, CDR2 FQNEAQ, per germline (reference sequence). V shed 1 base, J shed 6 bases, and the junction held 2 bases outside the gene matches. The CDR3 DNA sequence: TGTGCCAGCAGCTTAGTCGGGGGGGGCGAGCAGTACTTC. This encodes CASSLVGGGEQYF.

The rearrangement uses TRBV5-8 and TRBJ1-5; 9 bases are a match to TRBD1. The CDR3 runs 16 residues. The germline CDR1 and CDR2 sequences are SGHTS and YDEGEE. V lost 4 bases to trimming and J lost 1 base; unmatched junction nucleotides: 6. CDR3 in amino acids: CASSQGGQGSNQPQHF. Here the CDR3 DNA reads TGTGCCAGCAGCCAGGGGGGACAGGGAAGCAATCAGCCCCAGCATTTT.

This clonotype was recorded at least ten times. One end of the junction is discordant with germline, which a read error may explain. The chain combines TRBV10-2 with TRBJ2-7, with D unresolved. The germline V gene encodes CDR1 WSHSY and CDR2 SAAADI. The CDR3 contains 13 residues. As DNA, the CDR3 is TGCGCCAGCGGTGATCACAGTTACTACGAGCAGTACTTC. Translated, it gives CASGDHSYYEQYF.

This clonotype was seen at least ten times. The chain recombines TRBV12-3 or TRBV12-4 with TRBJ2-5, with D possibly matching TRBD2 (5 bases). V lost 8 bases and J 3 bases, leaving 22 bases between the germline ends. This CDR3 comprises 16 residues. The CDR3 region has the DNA TGTGCCAGCGGGAGTGGTGCCAATTTTGGGAAAGAGACCCAGTACTTC. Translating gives CASGSGANFGKETQYF.

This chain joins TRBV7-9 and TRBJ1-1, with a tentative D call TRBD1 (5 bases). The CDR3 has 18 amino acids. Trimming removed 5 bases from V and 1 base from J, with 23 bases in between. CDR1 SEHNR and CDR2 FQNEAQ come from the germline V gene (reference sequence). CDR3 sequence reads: CASSQERQGIARNTEAFF. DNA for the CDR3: TGTGCCAGCAGCCAAGAGCGGCAGGGAATTGCCCGGAACACTGAAGCTTTCTTT.

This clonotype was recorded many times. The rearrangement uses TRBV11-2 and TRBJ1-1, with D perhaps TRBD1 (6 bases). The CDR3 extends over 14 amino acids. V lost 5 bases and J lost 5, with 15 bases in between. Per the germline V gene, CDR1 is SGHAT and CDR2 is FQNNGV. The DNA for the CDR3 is TGTGCCAGCAGCCTAAGCAGAAGGGGGACTGAAGCTTTCTTT. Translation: CASSLSRRGTEAFF.

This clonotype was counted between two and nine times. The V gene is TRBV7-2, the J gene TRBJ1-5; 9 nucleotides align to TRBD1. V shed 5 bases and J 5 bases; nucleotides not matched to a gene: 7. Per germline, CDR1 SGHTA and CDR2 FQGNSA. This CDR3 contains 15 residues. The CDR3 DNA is TGTGCCAGCAGCCTAGGGGACAGGGTCGATCAGCCCCAGCATTTT. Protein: CASSLGDRVDQPQHF.

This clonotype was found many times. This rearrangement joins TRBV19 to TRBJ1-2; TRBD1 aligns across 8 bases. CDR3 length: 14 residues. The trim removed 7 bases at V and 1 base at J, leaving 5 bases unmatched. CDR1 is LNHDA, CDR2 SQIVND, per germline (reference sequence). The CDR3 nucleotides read TGTGCCAGTACCGGACAGGGAATTAACTATGGCTACACCTTC. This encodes CASTGQGINYGYTF.

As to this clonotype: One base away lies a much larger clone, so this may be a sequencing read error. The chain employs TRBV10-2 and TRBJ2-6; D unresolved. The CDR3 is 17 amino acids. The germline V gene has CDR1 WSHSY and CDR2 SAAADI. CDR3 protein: CTSSESTFWSGANVLTF. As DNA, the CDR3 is TGCACCAGCAGTGAGTCAACATTTTGGTCCGGGGCCAACGTCCTGACTTTC.

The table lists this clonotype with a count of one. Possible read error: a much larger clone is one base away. DNA for the CDR3: TGTGCCAGCAGCTCCTCTAACTACTATGGCTACACCTTC. Its translation is CASSSSNYYGYTF. The chain links TRBV9 to TRBJ1-2; D gene unclear. CDR3 length: 13 amino acids. V was clipped by 4 bases and J by 3 bases, with 10 bases between them. Germline lookup yields CDR1 SGDLS and CDR2 YYNGEE.

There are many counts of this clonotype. The CDR3 sequence: CSVEERQVGAFF. DNA for the CDR3: TGCAGCGTTGAAGAGCGACAGGTGGGTGCTTTCTTT. The genes are TRBV29-1 and TRBJ1-1; possible D gene TRBD1, 6 bases. Germline V gives CDR1 SQVTM, CDR2 ANQGSEA. V was clipped by 0 bases and J by 11 bases, with 13 bases between them. This CDR3 spans 12 amino acids.

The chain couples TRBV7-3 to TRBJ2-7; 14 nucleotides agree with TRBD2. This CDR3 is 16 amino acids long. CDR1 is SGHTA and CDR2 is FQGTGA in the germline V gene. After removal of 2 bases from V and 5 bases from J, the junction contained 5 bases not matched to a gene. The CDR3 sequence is CASSLEGLAGADEQYF. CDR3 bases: TGTGCCAGCAGCTTAGAGGGACTAGCGGGGGCAGACGAGCAGTACTTC.

The CDR3 protein is CASSEKRAVGAGNSEKLFF. The CDR3 DNA reads TGTGCCAGCAGTGAAAAACGAGCGGTCGGGGCGGGGAACTCTGAAAAACTGTTTTTT. The chain recombines TRBV2 with TRBJ1-4; a weak D match, TRBD1 (5 bases). Trimming left V 2 bases short and J 7 bases short, with 26 bases between. The CDR3 loop spans 19 amino acids. Germline loops: CDR1 SNHLY, CDR2 FYNNEI.

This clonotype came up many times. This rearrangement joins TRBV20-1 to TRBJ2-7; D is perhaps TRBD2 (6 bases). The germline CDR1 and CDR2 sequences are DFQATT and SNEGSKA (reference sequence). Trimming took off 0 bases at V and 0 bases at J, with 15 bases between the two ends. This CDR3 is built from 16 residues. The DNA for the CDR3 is TGCAGTGCTAGAGACCTCGGGACTTTAAGCTCCTACGAGCAGTACTTC. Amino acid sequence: CSARDLGTLSSYEQYF.

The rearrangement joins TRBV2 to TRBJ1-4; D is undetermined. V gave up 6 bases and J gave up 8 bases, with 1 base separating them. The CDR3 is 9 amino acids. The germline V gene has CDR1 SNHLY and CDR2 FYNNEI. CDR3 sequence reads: CASREKLFF. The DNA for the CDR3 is TGTGCCAGCAGGGAAAAACTGTTTTTT.

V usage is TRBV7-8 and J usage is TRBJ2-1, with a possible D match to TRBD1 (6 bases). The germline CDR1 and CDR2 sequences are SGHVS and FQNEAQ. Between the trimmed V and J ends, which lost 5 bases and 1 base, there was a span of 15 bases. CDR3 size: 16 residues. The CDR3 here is CASSRPSTGSYNEQFF. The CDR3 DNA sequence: TGTGCCAGCAGCCGTCCCTCGACAGGTTCCTACAATGAGCAGTTCTTC.

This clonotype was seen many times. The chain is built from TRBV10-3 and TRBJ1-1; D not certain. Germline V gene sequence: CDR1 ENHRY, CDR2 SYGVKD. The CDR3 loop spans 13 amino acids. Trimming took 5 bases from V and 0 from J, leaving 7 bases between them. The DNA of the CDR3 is TGTGCCATCAGTCAGATGATGAACACTGAAGCTTTCTTT. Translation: CAISQMMNTEAFF.

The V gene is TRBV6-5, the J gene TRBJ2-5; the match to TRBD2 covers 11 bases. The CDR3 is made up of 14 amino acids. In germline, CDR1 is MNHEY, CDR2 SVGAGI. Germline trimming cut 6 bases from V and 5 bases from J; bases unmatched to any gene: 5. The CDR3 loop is CASSHSSGRETQYF. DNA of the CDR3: TGTGCCAGCAGCCACTCTAGCGGGAGGGAGACCCAGTACTTC.

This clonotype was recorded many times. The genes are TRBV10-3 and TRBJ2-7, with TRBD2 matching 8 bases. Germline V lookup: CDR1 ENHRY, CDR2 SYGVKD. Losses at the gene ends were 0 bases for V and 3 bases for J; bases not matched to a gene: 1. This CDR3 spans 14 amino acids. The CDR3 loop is CAISESGLVYEQYF. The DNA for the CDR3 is TGTGCCATCAGTGAGTCGGGACTAGTCTACGAGCAGTACTTC.

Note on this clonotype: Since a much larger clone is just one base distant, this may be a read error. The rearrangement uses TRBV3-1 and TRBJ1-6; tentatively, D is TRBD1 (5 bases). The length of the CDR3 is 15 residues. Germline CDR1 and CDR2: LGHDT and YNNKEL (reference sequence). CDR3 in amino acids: CVSSQVAGRDSPLHF. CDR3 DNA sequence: TGTGTCAGCAGCCAAGTGGCAGGGAGGGATTCACCCCTCCACTTT. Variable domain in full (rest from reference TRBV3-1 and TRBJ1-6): DTAVSQTPKYLVTQMGNDKSIKCEQNLGHDTMYWYKQDSKKFLKIMFSYNNKELIINETVPNRFSPKSPDKAHLNLHINSLELGDSAVYFCVSSQVAGRDSPLHFGNGTRLTVT.

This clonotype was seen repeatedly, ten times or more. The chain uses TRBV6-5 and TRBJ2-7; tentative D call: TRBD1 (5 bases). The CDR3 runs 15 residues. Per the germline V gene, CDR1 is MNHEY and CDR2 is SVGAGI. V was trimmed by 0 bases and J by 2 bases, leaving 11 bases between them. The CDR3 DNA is TGTGCCAGCAGTTACTCGATACAGGATCCCTACGAGCAGTACTTC. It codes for CASSYSIQDPYEQYF.

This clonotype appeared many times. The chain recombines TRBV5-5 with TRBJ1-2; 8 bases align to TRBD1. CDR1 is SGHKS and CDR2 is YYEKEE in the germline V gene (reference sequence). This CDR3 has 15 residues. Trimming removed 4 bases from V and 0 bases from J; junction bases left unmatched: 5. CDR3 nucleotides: TGTGCCAGCAGCCCGACAGGGGAGCCTAACTATGGCTACACCTTC. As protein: CASSPTGEPNYGYTF.

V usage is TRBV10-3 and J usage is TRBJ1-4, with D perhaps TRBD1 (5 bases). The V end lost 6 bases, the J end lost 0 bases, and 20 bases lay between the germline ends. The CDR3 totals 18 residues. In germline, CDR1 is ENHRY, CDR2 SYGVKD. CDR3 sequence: CAISIFPWRDATNEKLFF. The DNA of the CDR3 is TGTGCCATCAGCATATTCCCCTGGAGGGACGCAACTAATGAAAAACTGTTTTTT.

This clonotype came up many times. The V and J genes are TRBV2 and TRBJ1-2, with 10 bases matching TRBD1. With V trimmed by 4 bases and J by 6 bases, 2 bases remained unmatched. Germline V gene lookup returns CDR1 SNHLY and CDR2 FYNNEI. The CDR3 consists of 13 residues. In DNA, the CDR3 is TGTGCCAGCAGTGGGGACAGGGGTAATGGCTACACCTTC. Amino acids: CASSGDRGNGYTF. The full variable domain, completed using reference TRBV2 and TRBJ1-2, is EPEVTQTPSHQVTQMGQEVILRCVPISNHLYFYWYRQILGQKVEFLVSFYNNEISEKSEIFDDQFSVERPDGSNFTLKIRSTKLEDSAMYFCASSGDRGNGYTFGSGTRLTVV.

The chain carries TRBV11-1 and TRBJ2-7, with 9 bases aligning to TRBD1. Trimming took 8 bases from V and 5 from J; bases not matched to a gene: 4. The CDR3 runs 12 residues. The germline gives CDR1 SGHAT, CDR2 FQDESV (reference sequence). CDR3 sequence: CASRDRGNEQYF. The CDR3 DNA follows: TGTGCCAGCCGCGACAGGGGGAACGAGCAGTACTTC.

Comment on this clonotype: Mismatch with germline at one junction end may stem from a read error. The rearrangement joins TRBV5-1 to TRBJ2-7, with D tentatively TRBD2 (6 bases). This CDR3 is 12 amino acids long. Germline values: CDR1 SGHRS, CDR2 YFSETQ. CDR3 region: CAGSLEGYEQYF. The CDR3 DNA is TGCGCCGGCAGCTTGGAGGGGTACGAGCAGTACTTC.

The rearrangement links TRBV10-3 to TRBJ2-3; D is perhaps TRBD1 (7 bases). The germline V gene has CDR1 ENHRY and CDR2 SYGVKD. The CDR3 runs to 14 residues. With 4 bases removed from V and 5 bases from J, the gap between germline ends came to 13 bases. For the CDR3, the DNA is TGTGCCATCAGTGGGGCAGGGGGGCAAGATACGCAGTATTTT. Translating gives CAISGAGGQDTQYF.

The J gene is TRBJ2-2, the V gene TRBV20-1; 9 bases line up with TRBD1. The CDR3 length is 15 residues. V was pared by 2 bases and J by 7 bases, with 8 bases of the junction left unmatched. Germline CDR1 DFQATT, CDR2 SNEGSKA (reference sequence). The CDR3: CSARPGQGWGGELFF. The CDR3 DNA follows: TGCAGTGCTAGACCGGGACAGGGTTGGGGCGGGGAGCTGTTTTTT.

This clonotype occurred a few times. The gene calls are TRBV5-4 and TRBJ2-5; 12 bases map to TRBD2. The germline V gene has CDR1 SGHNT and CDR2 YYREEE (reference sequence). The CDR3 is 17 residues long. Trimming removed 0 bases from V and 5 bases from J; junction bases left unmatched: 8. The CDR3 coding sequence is TGTGCCAGCAGCTTGGGGGGGACTAGCGGGCTAGAGGAGACCCAGTACTTC. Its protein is CASSLGGTSGLEETQYF.

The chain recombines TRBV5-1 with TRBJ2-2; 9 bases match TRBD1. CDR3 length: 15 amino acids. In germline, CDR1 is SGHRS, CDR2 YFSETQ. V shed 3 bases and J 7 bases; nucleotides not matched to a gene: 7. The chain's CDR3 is CASSSKQGASGELFF. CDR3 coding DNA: TGCGCCAGCAGCTCCAAACAGGGGGCAAGCGGGGAGCTGTTTTTT.

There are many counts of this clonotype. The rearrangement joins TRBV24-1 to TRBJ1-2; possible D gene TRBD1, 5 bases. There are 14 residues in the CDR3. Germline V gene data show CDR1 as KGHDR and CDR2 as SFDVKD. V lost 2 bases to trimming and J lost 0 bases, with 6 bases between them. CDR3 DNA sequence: TGTGCCACCAGTGATTCAGGGACTAACTATGGCTACACCTTC. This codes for CATSDSGTNYGYTF.